The T cell receptor (beta chain) under discussion was sequenced for a study of CD8+ T cells in alopecia areata. Losses at the gene ends were 3 bases for V and 12 bases for J; bases not matched to a gene: 17. Germline lookup yields CDR1 LNHNV and CDR2 YYDKDF (reference sequence). The CDR3 sequence is 15 residues long. Whole-study findings and limits: Elevated clonality characterized lesional scalp relative to normal scalp, particularly in alopecia totalis/universalis.

As concerns this clone: Its antigen is unidentified.

RNA extraction was followed by reverse transcription into cDNA, which acted as the sequencing template. Profiled with immunoSEQ multiplex PCR; TCRdb holds only in-frame clones, not every one. The sample has roughly 150,000 clones, approximately 53% seen once. This chain joins TRBV15 and TRBJ2-7; TRBD1 aligns across 7 bases. The clonotype originates from a human donor with alopecia areata. This specimen consisted of CD8+ T cells sorted from blood, obtained at week 0. The CDR3 spells CATSRAGTAEGRRYF. CDR3 DNA sequence: TGTGCCACCAGCAGGGCCGGGACAGCAGAAGGGCGACGGTACTTC.